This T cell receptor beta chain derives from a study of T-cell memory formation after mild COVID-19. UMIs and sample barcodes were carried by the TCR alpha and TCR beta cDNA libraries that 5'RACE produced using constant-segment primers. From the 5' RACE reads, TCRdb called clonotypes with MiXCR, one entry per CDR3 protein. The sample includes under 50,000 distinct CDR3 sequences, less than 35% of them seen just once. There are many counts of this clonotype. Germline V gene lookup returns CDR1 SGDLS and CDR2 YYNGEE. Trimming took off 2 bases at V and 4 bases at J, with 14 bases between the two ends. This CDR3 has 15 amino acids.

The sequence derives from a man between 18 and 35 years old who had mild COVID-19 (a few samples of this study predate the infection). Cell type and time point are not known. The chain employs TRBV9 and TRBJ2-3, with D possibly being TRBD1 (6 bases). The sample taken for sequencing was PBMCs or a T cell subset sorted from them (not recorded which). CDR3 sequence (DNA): TGTGCCAGCAGCGTGGGGGCTTCTCAGGCAGATACGCAGTATTTT. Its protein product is CASSVGASQADTQYF.